Presented here are 17 T cell receptor beta chains from one specimen sequenced in a study of graft-versus-host responses after intestinal transplantation. Processing released intraepithelial and lamina propria lymphocytes from the graft tissue. Some clones are missing from TCRdb's copy, which holds only in-frame ones; the method was immunoSEQ multiplex PCR. This table has roughly 1,900 clones, roughly 87% appearing once. The source was ileum tissue, collected approximately eight weeks after intestinal transplant. The receptors stem from a human patient who received an intestinal transplant, so some T cells may come from the graft donor.

The chain is built from TRBV30 and TRBJ1-5, with D possibly matching TRBD1 (6 bases). The germline V and J ends were trimmed by 2 bases and 6 bases, with 14 bases remaining between them. This CDR3 spans 14 amino acids. Germline assignment: CDR1 GTSNPN and CDR2 SVGIG (reference sequence). Written as DNA, the CDR3 is TGTGCCTGGAGTCAGGGGAGGGGAATTCAGCCCCAGCATTTT. It translates to CAWSQGRGIQPQHF.

This clone was picked up a small number of times. J is TRBJ2-1 and V is TRBV5-1; TRBD2 matches 11 bases. The CDR3 spans 15 residues. Looked up from germline, CDR1 is SGHRS and CDR2 is YFSETQ. The junction had 11 bases not matched to a gene; V was cut back by 7 bases and J by 8 bases. The CDR3 DNA reads TGCGCCAGCCGGGCCCTAGCGGGGGGCGTCGATGAGCAGTTCTTC. It translates to CASRALAGGVDEQFF. Drawing the rest from reference TRBV5-1 and TRBJ2-1, the complete variable domain is KAGVTQTPRYLIKTRGQQVTLSCSPISGHRSVSWYQQTPGQGLQFLFEYFSETQRNKGNFPGRFSGRQFSNSRSEMNVSTLELGDSALYLCASRALAGGVDEQFFGPGTRLTVL.

This rearrangement joins TRBV19 to TRBJ2-7; 8 bases fit TRBD1. Trimming cost V 4 bases and J 1 base; bases outside gene matches: 6. The CDR3 runs 15 residues. Germline values: CDR1 LNHDA, CDR2 SQIVND (reference sequence). CDR3 coding DNA: TGTGCCAGTAGTACCCGGGACAGGCCTTCCTACGAGCAGTACTTC. Protein product: CASSTRDRPSYEQYF.

V usage is TRBV11-2 and J usage is TRBJ2-5, with 14 bases matching TRBD2. The CDR3 is 18 residues long. J lost 4 bases, V lost 5 bases, and 12 bases had no gene match. Germline assignment: CDR1 SGHAT and CDR2 FQNNGV. The CDR3 spells CASSIGTTSGGGTETQYF. CDR3 DNA: TGTGCCAGCAGCATAGGGACGACTAGCGGGGGGGGTACAGAGACCCAGTACTTC.

This rearrangement joins TRBV5-1 to TRBJ2-7, with 14 nucleotides matching TRBD2. This CDR3 region has 17 residues. Germline V gives CDR1 SGHRS, CDR2 YFSETQ. V lost 3 bases to trimming and J lost 4 bases; unmatched junction nucleotides: 9. The CDR3 DNA reads TGCGCCAGCAGCTCAACGGGACTAGCGGGGGACTTATACGAGCAGTACTTC. It translates to CASSSTGLAGDLYEQYF.

The gene calls are TRBV5-1 and TRBJ2-7; possible D gene TRBD2, 6 bases. The CDR3 contains 14 residues. V was trimmed by 2 bases and J by 1 base, leaving 10 bases between them. From germline, CDR1 is SGHRS and CDR2 YFSETQ. This CDR3 is CASSFGGKSYEQYF. CDR3 in DNA: TGCGCCAGCAGCTTTGGGGGGAAATCCTACGAGCAGTACTTC.

J is TRBJ2-5 and V is TRBV5-1, with D unresolved. Trimming pared 0 bases from V and 5 bases from J, leaving 5 bases between. The CDR3 covers 12 residues. The germline CDR1 and CDR2 sequences are SGHRS and YFSETQ. The DNA of the CDR3 is TGCGCCAGCAGCTTGGAGGCGGAGACCCAGTACTTC. It translates to CASSLEAETQYF.

The rearrangement joins TRBV29-1 to TRBJ2-3; a possible D gene is TRBD1 (5 bases). The germline V gene encodes CDR1 SQVTM and CDR2 ANQGSEA. This CDR3 comprises 12 residues. V lost 8 bases and J 5 bases, leaving 14 bases between the germline ends. For the CDR3, the DNA is TGCAGCTACAGGATTTCTGGAGATACGCAGTATTTT. Residues: CSYRISGDTQYF.

This clone came up a few times. The chain combines TRBV18 with TRBJ1-2, with D possibly being TRBD1 (5 bases). Between the trimmed V and J ends, which lost 3 bases and 2 bases, there was a span of 19 bases. CDR1 and CDR2 (germline): KGHSH, LQKENI. This CDR3 spans 17 amino acids. The CDR3 loop is CASSPRVGEGPNYGYTF. In DNA form, the CDR3 reads TGTGCCAGCTCACCCAGGGTCGGCGAGGGACCGAACTATGGCTACACCTTC.

This rearrangement joins TRBV28 to TRBJ1-6; D not resolved. The germline CDR1 and CDR2 sequences are MDHEN and SYDVKM. Trimming took off 6 bases at V and 4 bases at J, with 16 bases between the two ends. This CDR3 region has 16 residues. The CDR3 here is CASRGGKLLYNSPLHF. The CDR3 bases are TGTGCCAGCAGAGGAGGGAAACTCCTTTATAATTCACCCCTCCACTTT.

This clone was seen only once. The gene calls are TRBV6-6 and TRBJ2-7; possible D gene TRBD2, 5 bases. CDR3 length equals 12 residues. The V gene's germline CDR1 is MNHNY and CDR2 SVGAGI (reference sequence). V was trimmed by 2 bases and J by 7 bases, leaving 9 bases between them. CDR3 bases: TGTGCCAGCAGTTACAATCGACTAGAGCAGTACTTC. Translation: CASSYNRLEQYF.

This sequence joins TRBV6-5 and TRBJ2-2; the D call may be TRBD1 or TRBD2 (7 bases each). There are 15 residues in the CDR3. The germline V and J ends were trimmed by 0 bases and 9 bases, with 14 bases remaining between them. The germline CDR1 and CDR2 sequences are MNHEY and SVGAGI. The CDR3 bases are TGTGCCAGCAGTTACTCGGGAGGGGGCGGCCGGGAGCTGTTTTTT. It encodes CASSYSGGGGRELFF.

V and J are TRBV30 and TRBJ2-3, with 9 positions matching TRBD2. Germline V gene lookup returns CDR1 GTSNPN and CDR2 SVGIG (reference sequence). Trimming took 3 bases from V and 2 from J; bases not matched to a gene: 6. The CDR3 is 15 residues long. In DNA, the CDR3 is TGTGCCTGGAGCGCAGCTAGCGGGGTCACAGATACGCAGTATTTT. Protein product: CAWSAASGVTDTQYF.

The V and J genes are TRBV18 and TRBJ1-1; D remains ambiguous. This CDR3 has 14 amino acids. Germline-derived CDR1 and CDR2 are KGHSH and LQKENI. V lost 3 bases and J 4 bases, leaving 12 bases between the germline ends. CDR3 region: CASSPTEWSTEAFF. CDR3 in DNA: TGTGCCAGCTCACCGACGGAGTGGAGCACTGAAGCTTTCTTT. The full variable domain, with the rest looked up from reference TRBV18 and TRBJ1-1, is NAGVMQNPRHLVRRRGQEARLRCSPMKGHSHVYWYRQLPEEGLKFMVYLQKENIIDESGMPKERFSAEFPKEGPSILRIQQVVRGDSAAYFCASSPTEWSTEAFFGQGTRLTVV.

The chain links TRBV21-1 to TRBJ1-5. TRBV21-1 is a pseudogene segment. The CDR3 contains 16 residues. In nucleotides, the CDR3 is TGTGCCAGCAGCACCACTTCAGAGGGGGAGGGTCAGCCCCAGCATTTT. Protein product: CASSTTSEGEGQPQHF.

The CDR3 sequence: CASHGGYLETQYF. The CDR3 DNA reads as TGTGCCAGCCATGGGGGGTACCTAGAGACCCAGTACTTC. This sequence joins TRBV6-5 and TRBJ2-5, with D possibly TRBD2 on 6 matching bases. The CDR3 consists of 13 residues. Germline CDR1 reads MNHEY; CDR2 reads SVGAGI. Trimming removed 8 bases from V and 4 bases from J, with 14 bases in between.

In regard to this clone: Mismatch with germline at one junction end may stem from a read error. The V gene is TRBV4-1, the J gene TRBJ2-7; the D is unclear. There are 16 residues in the CDR3. Germline-derived CDR1 and CDR2 are MGHRA and YSYEKL. The CDR3 region has the DNA TGCGCCAGCAGCCATCCGGGCTATCCCAGCTCCCACGAGCAGTACTTC. Protein: CASSHPGYPSSHEQYF.